This T cell receptor beta chain was captured by sequencing in a study of shared clonotypes between healthy human individuals. Each subset's genomic DNA was shared equally among a number of immunoSEQ plates. Replicate PCRs were loaded with approximately 310 ng DNA from unsorted PBMC, around 30,000 T cell genomes. Ten immunoSEQ deep assay plates were used to sequence the DNA of unsorted PBMCs. Measured with immunoSEQ multiplex PCR; TCRdb has only the in-frame clones, and not every one. The sample has 500,000 to 650,000 clones, about 80% seen once. There are a few counts of this clone. CDR3 length: 14 amino acids. CDR1 and CDR2 from the germline V gene are SNHLY and FYNNEI. V dropped 4 bases and J dropped 1; count of bases not matched to a gene: 3.

Material for sequencing was PBMCs. The origin of this receptor is a woman aged 40-49 years in good health. Some clones in this sample may be carry-over from other donors' samples. This chain links TRBV2 with TRBJ1-1; TRBD1 matches 7 bases. The CDR3 is CASSVNRGNTEAFF. CDR3 sequence (DNA): TGTGCCAGCAGTGTAAACAGGGGGAACACTGAAGCTTTCTTT. Full variable domain (remainder filled in from reference TRBV2 and TRBJ1-1): EPEVTQTPSHQVTQMGQEVILRCVPISNHLYFYWYRQILGQKVEFLVSFYNNEISEKSEIFDDQFSVERPDGSNFTLKIRSTKLEDSAMYFCASSVNRGNTEAFFGQGTRLTVV.